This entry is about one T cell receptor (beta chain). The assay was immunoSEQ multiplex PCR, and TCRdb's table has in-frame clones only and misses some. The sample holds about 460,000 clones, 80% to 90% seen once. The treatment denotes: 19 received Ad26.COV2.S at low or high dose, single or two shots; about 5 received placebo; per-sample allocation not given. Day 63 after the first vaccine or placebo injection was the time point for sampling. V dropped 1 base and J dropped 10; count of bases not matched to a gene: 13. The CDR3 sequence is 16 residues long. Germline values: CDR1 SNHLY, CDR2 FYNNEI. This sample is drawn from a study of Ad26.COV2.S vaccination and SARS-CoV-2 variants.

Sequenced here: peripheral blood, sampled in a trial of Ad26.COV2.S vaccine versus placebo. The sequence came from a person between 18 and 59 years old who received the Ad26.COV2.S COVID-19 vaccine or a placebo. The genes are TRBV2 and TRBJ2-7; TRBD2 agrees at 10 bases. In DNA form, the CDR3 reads TGTGCCAGCAGTGAAGGGTCTAGCGGGAGATCTGCGCAACAGTACTTC. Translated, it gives CASSEGSSGRSAQQYF.